The source of this T cell receptor (beta chain) is a study of T cell repertoires in cytomegalovirus infection. TCRdb re-derived calls from the reads in MiXCR, one entry per CDR3 protein. The profile shows a few hundred thousand distinct CDR3 sequences, 15% to 20% of them singletons. The CDR3 has 16 amino acids. Per germline, CDR1 SGHTA and CDR2 FQGNSA. The V end lost 5 bases, the J end lost 0 bases, and 11 bases lay between the germline ends. At least ten counts were recorded for this clonotype. The TCR was taken from a human donor in good health (CMV status not recorded). Some clones in this sample may be carry-over from other donors' samples. Sequenced input: PBMCs. V and J are TRBV7-2 and TRBJ1-6; no firm D call. The chain's CDR3 is CASSPEPSSYNSPLHF. The CDR3 nucleotides read TGTGCCAGCAGCCCGGAACCGAGCTCCTATAATTCACCCCTCCACTTT.